Listed here are 4 T cell receptor beta chains from one sample, sequenced in a study of blood T cell repertoires in COVID-19. TCRdb keeps only in-frame clones here, not all; method: immunoSEQ multiplex PCR. Of about 99,000 clones listed, about 90% were seen once; the top ten hold 5% to 8%. Specimen: peripheral blood. These receptors all come from a human donor in a cohort sampled during active COVID-19.

V is TRBV6-4 and J is TRBJ1-4; unclear D gene. This CDR3 comprises 16 residues. Per the germline V gene, CDR1 is MRHNA and CDR2 is SNTAGT. V lost 3 bases and J lost 0, with 11 bases in between. CDR3 amino acids: CASSEVLGATNEKLFF. The DNA for the CDR3 is TGTGCCAGCAGTGAAGTTCTAGGTGCAACTAATGAAAAACTGTTTTTT.

V and J are TRBV7-2 and TRBJ1-1, with no clear D. V was trimmed by 8 bases and J by 3 bases, leaving 13 bases between them. The CDR3 extends over 13 amino acids. Germline V CDR1 and CDR2: SGHTA, FQGNSA. The CDR3 loop is CASLTRVYTEAFF. CDR3 bases: TGTGCCAGCCTGACCCGGGTCTACACTGAAGCTTTCTTT.

The chain is built from TRBV29-1 and TRBJ2-3; TRBD2 agrees at 12 bases. V lost 6 bases, J lost 6 bases, and 10 bases stayed unmatched. CDR3 length equals 15 residues. The germline CDR1 and CDR2 sequences are SQVTM and ANQGSEA. The CDR3 sequence is CSVAASGGAGDTQYF. The CDR3 DNA reads as TGCAGCGTGGCCGCTAGCGGGGGGGCCGGGGATACGCAGTATTTT.

This clone was counted once. This chain's CDR3 is CASSLETSGIDEQFF. Written as DNA, the CDR3 is TGCGCCAGCAGCTTGGAGACCTCCGGGATCGATGAGCAGTTCTTC. The chain joins TRBV5-1 to TRBJ2-1, with D maybe TRBD2 (5 bases). The CDR3 is 15 amino acids. Germline V lookup: CDR1 SGHRS, CDR2 YFSETQ. V shed 0 bases and J shed 8 bases, with 15 bases lying between them.